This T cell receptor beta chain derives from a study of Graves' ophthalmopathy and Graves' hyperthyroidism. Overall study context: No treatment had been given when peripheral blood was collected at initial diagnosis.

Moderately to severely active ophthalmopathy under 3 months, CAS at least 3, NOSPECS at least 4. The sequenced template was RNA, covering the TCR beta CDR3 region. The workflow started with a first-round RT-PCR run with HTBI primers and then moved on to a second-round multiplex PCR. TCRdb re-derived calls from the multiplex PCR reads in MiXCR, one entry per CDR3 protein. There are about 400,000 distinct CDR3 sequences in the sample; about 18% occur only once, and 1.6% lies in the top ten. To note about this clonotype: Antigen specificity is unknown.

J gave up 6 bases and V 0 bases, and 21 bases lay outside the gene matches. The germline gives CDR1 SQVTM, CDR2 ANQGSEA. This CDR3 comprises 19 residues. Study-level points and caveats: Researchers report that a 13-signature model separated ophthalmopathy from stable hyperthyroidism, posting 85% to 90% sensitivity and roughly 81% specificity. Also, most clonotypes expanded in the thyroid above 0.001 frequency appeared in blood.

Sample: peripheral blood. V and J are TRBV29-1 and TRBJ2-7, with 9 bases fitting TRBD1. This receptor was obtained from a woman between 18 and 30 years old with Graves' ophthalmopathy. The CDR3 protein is CSVEDTTGGNPPSVGEQYF. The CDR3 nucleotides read TGCAGCGTTGAAGATACTACAGGGGGCAACCCCCCGTCCGTTGGCGAGCAGTACTTC.